The 26 T cell receptor beta chains below all came from one sample that was sequenced in a study of beta chain features in type 1 diabetes. Study-wide results and caveats: For Type 1 diabetes patients, all four CD4+ subsets carried TCRB CDR3s that were moderately but significantly shorter.

The authors reverse transcribed all of the isolated RNA, so sequencing captured expressed TCRB transcripts. Generated by immunoSEQ multiplex PCR, the TCRdb table keeps only in-frame clones and is missing some. The sample holds more than 250,000 clones; about 20% are singletons and the top ten take around 0.028%. These receptors lack a known antigen. Sequenced material: naive CD4+ T cells from blood. These TCRs come from a woman aged 40 to 50 with type 1 diabetes.

This chain links TRBV27 with TRBJ2-3; perhaps TRBD2 as D (5 bases). V was cut by 7 bases and J by 0 bases, with 11 bases left in between. This CDR3 is 14 amino acids long. Germline CDR1 and CDR2: MNHEY and SMNVEV (reference sequence). The CDR3 region is CASKGGPSTDTQYF. CDR3 DNA sequence: TGTGCCAGCAAGGGCGGGCCTAGCACAGATACGCAGTATTTT.

For the CDR3, the DNA is TGTGCCAGCAGCTTGGGGGGCGGGAACCCGGACTACAATGAGCAGTTCTTC. This sequence encodes CASSLGGGNPDYNEQFF. The genes are TRBV5-4 and TRBJ2-1, with a weak D call TRBD2 (6 bases). Deletions cut 0 bases from V and 3 bases from J, with 16 bases between. The CDR3 sequence is 17 residues long. CDR1 SGHNT and CDR2 YYREEE come from the germline V gene (reference sequence).

This chain uses TRBV30 with TRBJ2-5; D unresolved. This CDR3 contains 13 residues. Per germline, CDR1 GTSNPN and CDR2 SVGIG (reference sequence). The V and J ends lost 2 bases and 1 base respectively, with 8 bases between them. The CDR3 is CAWSPQIQETQYF. CDR3 nucleotide sequence: TGTGCCTGGAGTCCACAGATCCAAGAGACCCAGTACTTC. Supplemented by reference TRBV30 and TRBJ2-5, the full variable domain reads SQTIHQWPATLVQPVGSPLSLECTVEGTSNPNLYWYRQAAGRGLQLLFYSVGIGQISSEVPQNLSASRPQDRQFILSSKKLLLSDSGFYLCAWSPQIQETQYFGPGTRLLVL.

In its sample, this clone was seen a few times. This CDR3 reads CASSRGLADRVDEQYF. For the CDR3, the DNA is TGTGCCAGCAGCCGAGGACTAGCGGACCGGGTGGACGAGCAGTACTTC. J is TRBJ2-7 and V is TRBV4-2, with 10 bases aligning to TRBD2. CDR1 is LGHNA, CDR2 YNFKEQ, per germline. The CDR3 loop spans 16 amino acids. After removal of 4 bases from V and 5 bases from J, the junction contained 11 bases not matched to a gene.

This clone has more than one count but fewer than ten. For the CDR3, the DNA is TGTGCCAGCAGCTTAAACAGGGGAGAGACCCAGTACTTC. This codes for CASSLNRGETQYF. The chain couples TRBV7-2 to TRBJ2-5, with 7 bases that match TRBD1. The CDR3 sequence is 13 residues long. Germline trimming cut 2 bases from V and 4 bases from J; bases unmatched to any gene: 1. Per the germline V gene, CDR1 is SGHTA and CDR2 is FQGNSA.

The rearrangement uses TRBV2 and TRBJ2-1; TRBD2 matches at 10 bases. This CDR3 region has 15 residues. With 1 base clipped from V and 8 bases from J, the junction kept 5 bases outside the gene matches. Germline V gene lookup returns CDR1 SNHLY and CDR2 FYNNEI. The CDR3: CASSEGLAGVDEQFF. The CDR3 coding sequence is TGTGCCAGCAGTGAAGGCCTAGCGGGGGTGGATGAGCAGTTCTTC.

The rearrangement joins TRBV5-1 to TRBJ2-6; 8 bases map to TRBD1. The V and J ends lost 0 bases and 0 bases, in that order; junction bases with no gene match: 2. This CDR3 contains 17 residues. The germline CDR1 and CDR2 sequences are SGHRS and YFSETQ. The CDR3 region is CASSLDRGFSGANVLTF. The CDR3 DNA reads as TGCGCCAGCAGCTTGGACAGGGGGTTCTCTGGGGCCAACGTCCTGACTTTC.

This clone has a handful of counts. The V and J genes are TRBV7-2 and TRBJ2-5; 10 bases agree with TRBD1. The assigned J gene may be wrong: the sequence end matches TRBJ2-7 better. From germline, CDR1 is SGHTA and CDR2 FQGNSA. The CDR3 totals 13 residues. The CDR3 bases are TGTGCCAGCAGCTGGGACAGGGGTTACGAGCAGTACTTC. It is translated as CASSWDRGYEQYF.

The rearrangement links TRBV5-4 to TRBJ2-7, with D possibly being TRBD2 (5 bases). This CDR3 has 15 residues. V lost 1 base, J lost 2 bases, and 13 bases lay in between. CDR1 SGHNT and CDR2 YYREEE come from the germline V gene (reference sequence). CDR3 in DNA: TGTGCCAGCAGCTTGTCGGGGAGTTGGGCCTACGAGCAGTACTTC. This codes for CASSLSGSWAYEQYF.

This rearrangement joins TRBV9 to TRBJ1-2; D remains unclear. Germline V gene data show CDR1 as SGDLS and CDR2 as YYNGEE. Between the trimmed V and J ends, which lost 3 bases and 3 bases, there was a span of 21 bases. This CDR3 region has 17 residues. CDR3 sequence reads: CASSALRVETLHYGYTF. The CDR3 DNA reads TGTGCCAGCAGCGCCTTGAGGGTGGAAACACTTCACTATGGCTACACCTTC.

This clone was observed a handful of times. This rearrangement joins TRBV29-1 to TRBJ1-1; D is possibly TRBD1 (6 bases). V was pared by 7 bases and J by 5 bases, with 11 bases between. This CDR3 has 11 amino acids. Germline V gives CDR1 SQVTM, CDR2 ANQGSEA. The CDR3 spells CSGIRGTEAFF. CDR3 DNA sequence: TGCAGCGGGATTAGGGGGACTGAAGCTTTCTTT. The full variable domain, its missing parts supplied by reference TRBV29-1 and TRBJ1-1, is SAVISQKPSRDICQRGTSLTIQCQVDSQVTMMFWYRQQPGQSLTLIATANQGSEATYESGFVIDKFPISRPNLTFSTLTVSNMSPEDSSIYLCSGIRGTEAFFGQGTRLTVV.

The CDR3 here is CASGVSSSYNEQFF. The CDR3 DNA follows: TGTGCTAGTGGTGTTTCTAGCTCCTACAATGAGCAGTTCTTC. This chain connects TRBV12-5 to TRBJ2-1; D remains ambiguous. Germline V gives CDR1 LGHNT, CDR2 FRNRAP. This CDR3 spans 14 amino acids. V lost 5 bases and J 0 bases, leaving 8 bases between the germline ends.

In its sample, this clone was seen a few times. V gene TRBV7-9 combines with J gene TRBJ2-7; TRBD2 might be the D (6 bases). The CDR3 length is 11 residues. Trimming cost V 4 bases and J 7 bases, with 8 bases left between them. Germline-derived CDR1 and CDR2 are SEHNR and FQNEAQ (reference sequence). The DNA of the CDR3 is TGTGCCAGCAGCTGGGCGGGGGAGCAGTACTTC. This translates into CASSWAGEQYF.

A few counts support this clone. The chain carries TRBV30 and TRBJ1-1; perhaps TRBD1 as D (6 bases). The germline V and J ends were trimmed by 1 base and 6 bases, with 12 bases remaining between them. Germline V CDR1 and CDR2: GTSNPN, SVGIG (reference sequence). There are 13 residues in the CDR3. In nucleotides, the CDR3 is TGTGCCTGGAGTGGCAGGGGTTCGGCTGAAGCTTTCTTT. Its protein product is CAWSGRGSAEAFF.

This clone was counted only a few times. V is TRBV4-3 and J is TRBJ2-1, with D perhaps matching TRBD1 (5 bases). Germline V gene lookup returns CDR1 LGHNA and CDR2 YSLEER. V was trimmed by 0 bases and J by 7 bases, leaving 13 bases between them. The CDR3 extends over 15 amino acids. The CDR3 bases are TGCGCCAGCAGCCAAGAGGCAGGGCGGCGGAATGAGCAGTTCTTC. Its protein is CASSQEAGRRNEQFF.

The V call is TRBV5-1, the J call TRBJ1-2, with TRBD1 as a possible D gene (6 bases). The CDR3 runs to 15 residues. Germline V gene data show CDR1 as SGHRS and CDR2 as YFSETQ. The ends were cut back, 3 bases at V and 8 bases at J, with 20 bases in the middle. CDR3 amino acids: CASSSRTDNLIGYTF. For the CDR3, the DNA is TGCGCCAGCAGCTCCCGGACAGATAACCTTATAGGCTACACCTTC. Supplemented by reference TRBV5-1 and TRBJ1-2, the full variable domain reads KAGVTQTPRYLIKTRGQQVTLSCSPISGHRSVSWYQQTPGQGLQFLFEYFSETQRNKGNFPGRFSGRQFSNSRSEMNVSTLELGDSALYLCASSSRTDNLIGYTFGSGTRLTVV.

There are a few counts of this clone. V usage is TRBV7-3 and J usage is TRBJ2-2, with D uncertain. The CDR3 length is 13 residues. Trimming cost V 4 bases and J 5 bases, with 8 bases left between them. CDR1 is SGHTA, CDR2 FQGTGA, per germline. The DNA for the CDR3 is TGTGCCAGCAGCTCCGGAGTTACCGGGGAGCTGTTTTTT. Protein product: CASSSGVTGELFF.

V and J are TRBV9 and TRBJ2-7; weak D call: TRBD1 (6 bases). The CDR3 runs to 15 residues. V dropped 0 bases and J dropped 4 bases, with 14 bases sitting between them. Germline assignment: CDR1 SGDLS and CDR2 YYNGEE. CDR3 sequence reads: CASSVGWGQTYEQYF. CDR3 DNA: TGTGCCAGCAGCGTAGGGTGGGGGCAAACTTACGAGCAGTACTTC.

The chain is built from TRBV7-2 and TRBJ2-7; 8 nucleotides agree with TRBD2. V shed 5 bases and J 3 bases; nucleotides not matched to a gene: 9. Germline CDR1 and CDR2: SGHTA and FQGNSA. CDR3 length: 15 amino acids. The CDR3 loop is CASSPAGLGLYEQYF. As DNA, the CDR3 is TGTGCCAGCAGCCCCGCGGGACTAGGTCTCTACGAGCAGTACTTC.

The table lists this clone with a few counts. J is TRBJ2-7 and V is TRBV15; 13 bases map to TRBD2. V lost 0 bases to trimming and J lost 4 bases; unmatched junction nucleotides: 6. The CDR3 consists of 17 residues. CDR1 is LNHNV and CDR2 is YYDKDF in the germline V gene (reference sequence). CDR3 in DNA: TGTGCCACCAGCAGAGATGGACTAGCGGGAGTTTCATACGAGCAGTACTTC. Its protein is CATSRDGLAGVSYEQYF.

The genes are TRBV5-1 and TRBJ2-7; 7 bases match TRBD1. The CDR3 length is 14 residues. Germline lookup yields CDR1 SGHRS and CDR2 YFSETQ. V shed 7 bases, J shed 2 bases, and the junction held 9 bases outside the gene matches. The CDR3 loop is CASHSGTATYEQYF. CDR3 in DNA: TGCGCCAGCCACTCCGGGACAGCGACCTACGAGCAGTACTTC.

This clone was observed once. V gene TRBV7-6 combines with J gene TRBJ1-5; the match to TRBD1 covers 9 bases. The CDR3 covers 16 residues. J was trimmed by 4 bases and V by 0 bases; bases with no gene match: 4. The germline V gene has CDR1 SGHVS and CDR2 FNYEAQ. In DNA, the CDR3 is TGTGCCAGCAGCTTAGCTTCCGGGACAGGGAATCAGCCCCAGCATTTT. Translating gives CASSLASGTGNQPQHF. The full variable domain, completed using reference TRBV7-6 and TRBJ1-5, is GAGVSQSPRYKVTKRGQDVALRCDPISGHVSLYWYRQALGQGPEFLTYFNYEAQQDKSGLPNDRFSAERPEGSISTLTIQRTEQRDSAMYRCASSLASGTGNQPQHFGDGTRLSIL.

In DNA, the CDR3 is TGTGCCAGCAGCCAAACAGGGGGCTTAGAGACCCAGTACTTC. Residues: CASSQTGGLETQYF. V usage is TRBV7-2 and J usage is TRBJ2-5; 9 bases align to TRBD1. The CDR3 is 14 amino acids. V shed 5 bases and J 4 bases; nucleotides not matched to a gene: 5. In germline, CDR1 is SGHTA, CDR2 FQGNSA.

Comment on this clone: The identical CDR3 is also encoded by other nucleotide sequences in the sample. The chain links TRBV25-1 to TRBJ2-3; a weak D match, TRBD1 (5 bases). Germline CDR1 MGHDK, CDR2 SYGVNS. V was cut by 4 bases and J by 0 bases, with 8 bases left in between. This CDR3 contains 14 residues. The CDR3 sequence: CASSGQLSTDTQYF. Written as DNA, the CDR3 is TGTGCCAGCAGTGGACAGTTAAGCACAGATACGCAGTATTTT.

The rearrangement joins TRBV5-1 to TRBJ1-2; TRBD1 agrees at 7 bases. This CDR3 is built from 13 residues. CDR1 SGHRS and CDR2 YFSETQ come from the germline V gene. With 0 bases clipped from V and 6 bases from J, the junction kept 2 bases outside the gene matches. The CDR3 nucleotides are TGCGCCAGCAGCTTGGCCGACAGGGATGGCTACACCTTC. It encodes CASSLADRDGYTF.

The chain's CDR3 is CASSPTGGTGYEQYF. The CDR3 DNA is TGTGCCAGCAGTCCTACAGGGGGCACGGGCTACGAGCAGTACTTC. The rearrangement uses TRBV7-9 and TRBJ2-7, with 9 bases that match TRBD1. V shed 6 bases, J shed 3 bases, and the junction held 9 bases outside the gene matches. The CDR3 contains 15 residues. In germline, CDR1 is SEHNR, CDR2 FQNEAQ (reference sequence).